This T cell receptor (beta chain) originates from a study of shared clonotypes between healthy human individuals. The study's findings and limits: Naive CD4 clonotypes overlapped across a handful of donors at about 5.3%.

Every subset's genomic DNA went evenly onto several immunoSEQ plates. Data came from immunoSEQ multiplex PCR; TCRdb stores just in-frame clones and leaves some out. The sample lists approximately 2,200,000 clones, 85% to 95% occurring once. Worth noting for this clone: Its antigen is not known.

Per the germline V gene, CDR1 is ENHRY and CDR2 is SYGVKD. The CDR3 has 15 residues. V lost 6 bases to trimming and J lost 7 bases, with 18 bases between them. Terminally differentiated effector memory CD45RA+ cells were left out of the naive CD8 fraction, which was CD45RO-negative and positively selected for CCR7. The origin of this receptor is a man younger than 35 in good health. Some clones in this sample may be carry-over from other donors' samples. Sequencing was done on a sample of naive CD8+ T cells from PBMCs. The rearrangement uses TRBV10-3 and TRBJ1-4; maybe TRBD1 (6 bases). CDR3 nucleotide sequence: TGTGCCATCAGCGAAACCCAGGGGAAGGTTGAAAAACTGTTTTTT. Amino acids: CAISETQGKVEKLFF.